This is a list of T cell receptor beta chains from one sample in a study of blood T cell repertoires in COVID-19. Sequenced by immunoSEQ multiplex PCR; TCRdb stores in-frame clones only, minus some. The profile covers fewer than 200,000 clones, with approximately 87% appearing a single time and around 13% taken by the ten largest. The sample taken for sequencing was peripheral blood. Every receptor here comes from a woman between 65 and 79 years old with COVID-19, enrolled during active disease. Each CDR3 is given with its conserved first and last residue. Each record gives: V gene, clone size, D gene, J gene, CDR3 DNA, CDR3 protein. A D gene is named only where the DNA matches it firmly. Size values are once, few and many counts, or a class for expanded clones, and some rows have none.

TRBV7-3	.	TRBD2	TRBJ2-7	TGTGCCAGCAGCTATCCTATGACTAGCGGGAGCCCTGACTACGAGCAGTACTTC	CASSYPMTSGSPDYEQYF
TRBV28	.	TRBD1	TRBJ1-5	TGTGCCAGCAGTCCTTGGACAGGGAATAGCAATCAGCCCCAGCATTTT	CASSPWTGNSNQPQHF
TRBV6-1	.	.	TRBJ1-5	TGTGCCAGCAGTGATTTACTCAACAATCAGCCCCAGCATTTT	CASSDLLNNQPQHF
TRBV2	.	TRBD1	TRBJ1-5	TGTGCCAGCAGTCGGACAGGGGGTCAGCCCCAGCATTTT	CASSRTGGQPQHF
TRBV6-1	.	TRBD2	TRBJ2-7	TGTGCCAGCAGCTTATTAGCGGGAGTAAGGAACGAGCAGTACTTC	CASSLLAGVRNEQYF
TRBV11-3	once	.	TRBJ2-1	TGTGCCAGCAGCTTCTTAGACGCCTCAGCGTACGAGCAGTTCTTC	CASSFLDASAYEQFF
TRBV6-1	.	.	TRBJ2-1	TGTGCCAGCAGTGAAAGCAGGGGAAGGTTCTTC	CASSESRGRFF
TRBV11-1	.	TRBD2	TRBJ2-7	TGTGCCAGCAGCTTAGAGGAGGGAGGGTCCTACGAGCAGTACTTC	CASSLEEGGSYEQYF
TRBV4-1	.	TRBD2	TRBJ2-3	TGCGCCAGCAGCCCGCGGAAGCGGGAGGGCGCCGGGACAGATACGCAGTATTTT	CASSPRKREGAGTDTQYF
TRBV6-6	.	.	TRBJ2-6	TGTGCCAGCAGTTACCCTGTCTCTGGGGCCAACGTCCTGACTTTC	CASSYPVSGANVLTF
TRBV24-1	.	TRBD2	TRBJ2-3	TGTGCCACCAGTGACCAAAGCGGGAGGGCCGCAGATACGCAGTATTTT	CATSDQSGRAADTQYF
TRBV7-9	.	.	TRBJ1-2	TGTGCCAGCAGCTTAGTACCCGGCGCCCAGGTCGGTGGCTACACCTTC	CASSLVPGAQVGGYTF
TRBV5-4	once	.	TRBJ2-7	TGTGCCAGCAGCCGACTAGTGGGGGAGCAGTACTTC	CASSRLVGEQYF
TRBV2	few	.	TRBJ2-5	TGTGCCAGCAGTGGGGGGGTTGGGGCCCAGTACTTC	CASSGGVGAQYF
TRBV21-1	.	.	TRBJ2-7	TGTGCCAGCAGCAACATTGGGGGCGGGACAGGGGGCTACGAGCAGTACTTC	CASSNIGGGTGGYEQYF
TRBV18	.	.	TRBJ2-2	TGTGCCAGCTCACTAGACAGGAACACCGGGGAGCTGTTTTTT	CASSLDRNTGELFF
TRBV21-1	.	.	TRBJ1-5	TGTGCCAGCAGCACCCCAAGCCCCCATCAGCCCCAGCATTTT	CASSTPSPHQPQHF
TRBV19	.	.	TRBJ2-7	TGTGCCAGTAGTATCGGACAGTTTTACGAGCAGTACTTC	CASSIGQFYEQYF
TRBV28	few	TRBD1	TRBJ1-1	TGTGCCAGCAGTCTCACAGGGGCAGGGGAGTGGGACACTGAAGCTTTCTTT	CASSLTGAGEWDTEAFF
TRBV29-1	.	TRBD2	TRBJ2-3	TGCAGCGTTGAAACTAGCGGAGTGGGGACAGATACGCAGTATTTT	CSVETSGVGTDTQYF
TRBV27	.	TRBD1	TRBJ1-3	TGTGCCAGCAGTAAACCGGGACAGGGAAACACCATATATTTT	CASSKPGQGNTIYF
TRBV4-3	.	TRBD1	TRBJ2-7	TGCGCCAGCAGCCACCTATGGACAGGGAGTGTCGAGCAGTACTTC	CASSHLWTGSVEQYF
TRBV15	.	TRBD2	TRBJ2-3	TGTGCCACCAGCAGAGGGAACGGGAGGGCGGATACGCAGTATTTT	CATSRGNGRADTQYF
TRBV5-4	.	TRBD1	TRBJ2-7	TGTGCCAGCCGGGACAGGTTTGGTGGAGAGCAGTACTTC	CASRDRFGGEQYF
TRBV30	.	.	TRBJ1-1	TGTGCCCGACGACTGCAGAACACTGAAGCTTTCTTT	CARRLQNTEAFF
TRBV6-5	.	.	TRBJ2-7	TGTGCCAGCAGACCCCTCGGGGTCCTCTACGAGCAGTACTTC	CASRPLGVLYEQYF
TRBV7-9	once	.	TRBJ2-7	TGTGCCAGCAGCTTCGCTTCAGGGACTTCCTACGAGCAGTACTTC	CASSFASGTSYEQYF
TRBV28	.	.	TRBJ2-1	TGTGCCAGCACCTCTTGGCAGGGTCTCAATGAGCAGTTCTTC	CASTSWQGLNEQFF
TRBV3-1/TRBV3-2	.	.	TRBJ2-3	TGTGCCAGCAGCCAAGGCAATGCTAATACGCAGTATTTT	CASSQGNANTQYF
TRBV6-2/TRBV6-3	.	.	TRBJ2-1	TGTGCCAGCAGTCAAAACAATGAGCAGTTCTTC	CASSQNNEQFF
TRBV6-6	.	TRBD1	TRBJ1-4	TGTGCCAGCAGTTACTCGACAGGGTCAGGGAATGAAAAACTGTTTTTT	CASSYSTGSGNEKLFF
TRBV10-3	.	TRBD1	TRBJ2-7	TGTGCCATCAGTGAGTACCCCCCGGGACAGGGGTTCCACGAGCAGTACTTC	CAISEYPPGQGFHEQYF
TRBV19	.	.	TRBJ2-7	TGTGCCAGTAGTCCGACAGCCCTCCGCTACGAGCAGTACTTC	CASSPTALRYEQYF
TRBV29-1	.	TRBD1	TRBJ2-7	TGCAGCGTGCCCTCCGGGACAGCGTCCTACGAGCAGTACTTC	CSVPSGTASYEQYF
TRBV3-1/TRBV3-2	.	TRBD1	TRBJ1-2	TGTGCCAGCAGACCCGGGACAGGGGTGAGCGGCTACACCTTC	CASRPGTGVSGYTF
TRBV3-1/TRBV3-2	.	.	TRBJ2-1	TGTGCCAGCAGCCAAGAAGGAGGGGTCGGGGAGCAGTTCTTC	CASSQEGGVGEQFF
TRBV6-5	.	TRBD1	TRBJ2-7	TGTGCCAGCAGTTACCTTAGGGACAGCCGATCCTACGAGCAGTACTTC	CASSYLRDSRSYEQYF
TRBV19	.	TRBD1	TRBJ1-3	TGTGCCAGTAGTACCGGACAGGATGGATACACCATATATTTT	CASSTGQDGYTIYF
TRBV27	few	TRBD2	TRBJ2-7	TGTGCCAGCGCGTGGCGGGAGGGCCTCTACGAGCAGTACTTC	CASAWREGLYEQYF
TRBV6-5	.	.	TRBJ1-1	TGTGCCAGCAGACCCGGTCAGACAGAGAACACTGAAGCTTTCTTT	CASRPGQTENTEAFF
TRBV29-1	.	TRBD1	TRBJ2-3	TGCAGCGTTGAGGCCGGGGACAGGGATGGATTCACAGATACGCAGTATTTT	CSVEAGDRDGFTDTQYF
TRBV7-3	.	TRBD1	TRBJ2-2	TGTGCCAGCAGCTACAGGGGTTCAACCGGGGAGCTGTTTTTT	CASSYRGSTGELFF
TRBV3-1/TRBV3-2	.	.	TRBJ2-1	TGTGCCAGCAGCCAAGATTGGCTTACCCGAATACACGATGAGCAGTTCTTC	CASSQDWLTRIHDEQFF
TRBV2	few	.	TRBJ1-3	TGTGCCAGCAGTGAGAGACAGAACAGGGAGCCTGGAAACACCATATATTTT	CASSERQNREPGNTIYF
TRBV4-2	.	.	TRBJ2-1	TGTGCCAGCAGCCAAGATAATGGGGGCGAGGTGGATGAGCAGTTCTTC	CASSQDNGGEVDEQFF
TRBV29-1	.	.	TRBJ2-6	TGCAGCGTTGAAGGAGCTGAATGGGCCAACGTCCTGACTTTC	CSVEGAEWANVLTF
TRBV24-1	.	TRBD1	TRBJ2-1	TGTGCCACCAGTGATGGGACAGGGGTCCCTGGGTCCTACAATGAGCAGTTCTTC	CATSDGTGVPGSYNEQFF
TRBV19	.	.	TRBJ2-7	TGTGCCAGTAGTATGGGGATAAGCGGGTCCTACGAGCAGTACTTC	CASSMGISGSYEQYF
TRBV19	once	.	TRBJ1-5	TGTGCCAGTAGGGGGGGCCGGGGGGATAGCAATCAGCCCCAGCATTTT	CASRGGRGDSNQPQHF
TRBV9	.	.	TRBJ2-1	TGTGCCAGCAGCGTATTAGGGGGAGGGGTTTACAATGAGCAGTTCTTC	CASSVLGGGVYNEQFF
TRBV2	.	TRBD2	TRBJ2-5	TGTGCCAGCAGTAGGGGACTAGGTGCCGGAGAGACCCAGTACTTC	CASSRGLGAGETQYF
TRBV7-2	.	.	TRBJ1-2	TGTGCCAGCAGCCAGGCAAACAGGGCTGGCTACACCTTC	CASSQANRAGYTF
TRBV12-3/TRBV12-4	.	.	TRBJ1-2	TGTGCCAGCAGTTTATTTTCCGGTGGCTACACCTTC	CASSLFSGGYTF
TRBV19	.	.	TRBJ1-5	TGTGCCAGTAGTCCGCTAGACAGCGATAATCAGCCCCAGCATTTT	CASSPLDSDNQPQHF
TRBV24-1	.	.	TRBJ2-1	TGTGCCACCAGTGTTCTCCTCGGCGGTGAGCAGTTCTTC	CATSVLLGGEQFF
TRBV6-4	.	.	TRBJ1-5	TGTGCCAGCAGCCTCCGGGGGGCGCCGGGTGGCAATCAGCCCCAGCATTTT	CASSLRGAPGGNQPQHF
TRBV10-3	.	.	TRBJ1-1	TGTGCCATCAGGGGGCTGCCTATCACTGAAGCTTTCTTT	CAIRGLPITEAFF
TRBV24-1	.	.	TRBJ1-2	TGTGCCACCCGATCGGACAGTAACTATGGCTACACCTTC	CATRSDSNYGYTF
TRBV3-1/TRBV3-2	.	TRBD2	TRBJ2-5	TGTGCCAGCAGCCAACTAGCGGCTACAGGGACCCAGTACTTC	CASSQLAATGTQYF